This record concerns one T cell receptor beta chain sequence. Its antigen is undetermined. These data are taken from a study of OX40 agonist ivuxolimab in advanced cancers. As for the study in general: Patients in the trial were receiving intravenous ivuxolimab every 2 weeks, at doses of 0.01 to 10 mg/kg. Patients with hepatocellular carcinoma, melanoma, renal cell or head and neck cancer made up the dose-escalation patients. General study results and limits: Among expanded peripheral T cells, antigen specificity went undetermined. On average, CD8+ T cells showed a greater number of expanded clones than CD4+.

The CDR3 has 15 residues. The V end was cut by 8 bases, the J end by 1 base, with 17 bases between. The V gene's germline CDR1 is LNHNV and CDR2 YYDKDF (reference sequence). TCRdb keeps only in-frame clones here, not all; method: immunoSEQ multiplex PCR. Of almost 85,000 clones in the sample, around 94% were seen once. This rearrangement joins TRBV15 to TRBJ2-5, with TRBD2 as a possible D gene (6 bases). The clonotype originates from an adult with an advanced solid tumor such as melanoma, head and neck, liver or kidney cancer. Sequenced material: CD4+ or CD8+ T cells sorted from blood, taken in a trial of the OX40 agonist ivuxolimab. CDR3 loop: CATLNSGDLQETQYF. The CDR3 DNA reads TGTGCCACCCTCAACTCGGGGGATCTCCAAGAGACCCAGTACTTC.